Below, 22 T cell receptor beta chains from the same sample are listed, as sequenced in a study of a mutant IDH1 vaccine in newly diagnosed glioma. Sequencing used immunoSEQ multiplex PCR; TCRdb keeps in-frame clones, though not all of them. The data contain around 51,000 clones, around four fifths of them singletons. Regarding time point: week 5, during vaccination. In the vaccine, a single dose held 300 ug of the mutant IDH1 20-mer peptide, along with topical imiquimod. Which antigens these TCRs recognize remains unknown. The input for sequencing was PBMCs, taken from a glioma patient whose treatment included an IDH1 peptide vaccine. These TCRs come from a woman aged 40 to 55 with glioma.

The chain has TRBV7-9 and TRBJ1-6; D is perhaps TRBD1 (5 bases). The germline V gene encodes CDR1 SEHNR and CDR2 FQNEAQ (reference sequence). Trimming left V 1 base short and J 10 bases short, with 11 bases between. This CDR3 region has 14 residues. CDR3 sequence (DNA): TGTGCCAGCAGCTTAGGCGGGGCTTACTCACCCCTCCACTTT. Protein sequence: CASSLGGAYSPLHF.

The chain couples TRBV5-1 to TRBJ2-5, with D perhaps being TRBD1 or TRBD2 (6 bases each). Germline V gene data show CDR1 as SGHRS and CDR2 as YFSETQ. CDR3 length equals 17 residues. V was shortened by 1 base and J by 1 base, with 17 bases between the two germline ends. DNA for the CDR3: TGCGCCAGCAGCTTGAGGGGGACTGTAGCACTCCAAGAGACCCAGTACTTC. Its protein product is CASSLRGTVALQETQYF.

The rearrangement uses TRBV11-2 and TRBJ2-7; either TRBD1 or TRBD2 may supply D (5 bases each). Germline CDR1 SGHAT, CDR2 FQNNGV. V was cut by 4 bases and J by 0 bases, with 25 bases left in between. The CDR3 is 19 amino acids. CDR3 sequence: CASSSPGRAGLWGSYEQYF. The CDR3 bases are TGTGCCAGCAGCTCTCCCGGGCGGGCAGGGCTTTGGGGCTCCTACGAGCAGTACTTC.

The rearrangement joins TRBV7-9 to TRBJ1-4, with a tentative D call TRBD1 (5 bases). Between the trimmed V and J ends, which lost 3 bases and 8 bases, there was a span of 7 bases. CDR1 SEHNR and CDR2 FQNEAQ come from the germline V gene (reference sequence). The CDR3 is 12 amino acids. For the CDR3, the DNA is TGTGCCAGCAGCTTGGGGGTGGAAAAACTGTTTTTT. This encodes CASSLGVEKLFF.

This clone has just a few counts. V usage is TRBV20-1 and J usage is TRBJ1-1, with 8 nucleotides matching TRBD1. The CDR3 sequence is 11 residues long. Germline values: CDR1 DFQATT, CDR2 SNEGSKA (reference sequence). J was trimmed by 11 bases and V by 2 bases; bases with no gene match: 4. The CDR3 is CSARKQGEAFF. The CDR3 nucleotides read TGCAGTGCTAGAAAACAGGGGGAGGCTTTCTTT.

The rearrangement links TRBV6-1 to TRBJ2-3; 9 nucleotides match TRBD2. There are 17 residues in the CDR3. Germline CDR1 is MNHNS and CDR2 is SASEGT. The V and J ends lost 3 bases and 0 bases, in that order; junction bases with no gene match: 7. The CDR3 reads CASSDRLAGYSTDTQYF. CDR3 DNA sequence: TGTGCCAGCAGTGACCGTCTAGCGGGGTATAGCACAGATACGCAGTATTTT.

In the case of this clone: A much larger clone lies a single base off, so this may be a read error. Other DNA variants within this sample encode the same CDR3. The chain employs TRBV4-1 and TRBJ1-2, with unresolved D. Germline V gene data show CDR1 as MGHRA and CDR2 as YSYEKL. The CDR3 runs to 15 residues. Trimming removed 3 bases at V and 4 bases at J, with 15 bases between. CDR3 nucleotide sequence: TGCGCCAGCAGCCATCGGACGGGGAAAGGCTATGGCTACACCTTC. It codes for CASSHRTGKGYGYTF.

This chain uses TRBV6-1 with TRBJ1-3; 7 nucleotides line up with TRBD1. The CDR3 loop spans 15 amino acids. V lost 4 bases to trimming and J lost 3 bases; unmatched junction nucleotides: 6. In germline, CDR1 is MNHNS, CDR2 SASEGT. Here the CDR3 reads CASSAQGGGGNTIYF. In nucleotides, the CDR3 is TGTGCCAGCAGTGCCCAAGGGGGCGGTGGAAACACCATATATTTT.

CDR3 residues: CASSYSGQQNYGYTF. DNA for the CDR3: TGTGCCAGCAGTTACTCGGGGCAGCAAAACTATGGCTACACCTTC. This chain connects TRBV6-6 to TRBJ1-2, with TRBD1 as a possible D gene (5 bases). The V end lost 0 bases, the J end lost 2 bases, and 10 bases lay between the germline ends. CDR3 size: 15 residues. Germline V gene sequence: CDR1 MNHNY, CDR2 SVGAGI (reference sequence).

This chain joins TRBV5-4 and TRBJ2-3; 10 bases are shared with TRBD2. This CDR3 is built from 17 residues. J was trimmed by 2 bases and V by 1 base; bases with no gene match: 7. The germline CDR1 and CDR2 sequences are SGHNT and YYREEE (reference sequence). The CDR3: CASSLRSGGQSTDTQYF. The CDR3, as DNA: TGTGCCAGCAGCTTGCGTAGCGGGGGGCAATCCACAGATACGCAGTATTTT.

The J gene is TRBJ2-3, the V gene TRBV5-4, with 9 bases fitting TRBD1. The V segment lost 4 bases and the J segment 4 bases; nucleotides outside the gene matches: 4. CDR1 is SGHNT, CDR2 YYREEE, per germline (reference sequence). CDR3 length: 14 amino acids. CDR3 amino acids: CASSKGQGADTQYF. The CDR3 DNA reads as TGTGCCAGCAGCAAGGGACAGGGAGCAGATACGCAGTATTTT.

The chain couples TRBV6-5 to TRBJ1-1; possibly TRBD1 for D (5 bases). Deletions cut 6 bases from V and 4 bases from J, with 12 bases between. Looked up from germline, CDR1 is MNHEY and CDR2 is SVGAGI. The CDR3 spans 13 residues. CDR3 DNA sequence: TGTGCCAGCAGCCGGACGAGGGGCACTGAAGCTTTCTTT. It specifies CASSRTRGTEAFF.

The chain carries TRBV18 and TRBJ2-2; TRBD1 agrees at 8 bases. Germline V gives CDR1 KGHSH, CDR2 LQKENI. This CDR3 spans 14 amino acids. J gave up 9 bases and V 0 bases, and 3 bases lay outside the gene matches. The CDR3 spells CASSPPDRVRELFF. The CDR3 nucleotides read TGTGCCAGCTCACCACCGGACAGGGTTAGGGAGCTGTTTTTT.

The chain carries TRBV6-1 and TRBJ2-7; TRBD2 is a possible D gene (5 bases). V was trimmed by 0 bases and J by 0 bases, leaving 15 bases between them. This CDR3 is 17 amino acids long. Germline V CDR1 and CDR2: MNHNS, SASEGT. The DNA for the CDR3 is TGTGCCAGCAGTGAAGCGCTTCCGGACTTTTACTCCTACGAGCAGTACTTC. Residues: CASSEALPDFYSYEQYF.

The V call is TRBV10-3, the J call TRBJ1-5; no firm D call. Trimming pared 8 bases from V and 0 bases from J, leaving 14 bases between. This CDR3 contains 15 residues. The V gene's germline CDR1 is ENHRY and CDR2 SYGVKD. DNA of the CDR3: TGTGCCATCGGTAGAGCCCTTTATAGCAATCAGCCCCAGCATTTT. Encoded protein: CAIGRALYSNQPQHF.

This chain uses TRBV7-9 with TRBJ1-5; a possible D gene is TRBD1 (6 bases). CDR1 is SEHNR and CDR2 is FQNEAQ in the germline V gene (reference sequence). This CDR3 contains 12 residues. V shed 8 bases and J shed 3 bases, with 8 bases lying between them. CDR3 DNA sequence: TGTGCCAGCGGACAGAACAATCAGCCCCAGCATTTT. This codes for CASGQNNQPQHF.

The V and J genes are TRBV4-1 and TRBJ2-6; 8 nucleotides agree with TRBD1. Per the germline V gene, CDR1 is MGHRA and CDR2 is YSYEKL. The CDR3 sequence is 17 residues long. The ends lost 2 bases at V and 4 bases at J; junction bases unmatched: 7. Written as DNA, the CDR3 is TGCGCCAGCAGCCAACTGACAGGGGCAGGGGGGGCCAACGTCCTGACTTTC. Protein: CASSQLTGAGGANVLTF.

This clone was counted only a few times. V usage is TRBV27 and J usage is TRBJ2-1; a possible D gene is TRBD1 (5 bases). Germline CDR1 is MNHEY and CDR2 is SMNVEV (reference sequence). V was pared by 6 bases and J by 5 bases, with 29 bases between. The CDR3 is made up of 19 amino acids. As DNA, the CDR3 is TGTGCCAGCAGCCCTAGGGGCTCAATAGTGGGCCTCCAAGACAATGAGCAGTTCTTC. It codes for CASSPRGSIVGLQDNEQFF.

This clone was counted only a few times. The CDR3 protein is CASSPGYTSRGYTF. CDR3 DNA sequence: TGTGCCAGCAGCCCAGGGTACACGAGCAGGGGCTACACCTTC. This chain uses TRBV6-5 with TRBJ1-2; the D gene is possibly TRBD1 (5 bases). This CDR3 contains 14 residues. Germline loops: CDR1 MNHEY, CDR2 SVGAGI. Trimming shortened V by 6 bases and J by 8 bases, and 19 bases separated the two germline ends.

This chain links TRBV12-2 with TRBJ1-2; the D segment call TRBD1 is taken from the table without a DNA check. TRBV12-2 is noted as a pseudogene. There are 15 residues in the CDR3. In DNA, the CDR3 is TGTGCAAGTCGCTTAGGGACACGCCGGCCCTATGGCTACACCTTC. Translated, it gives CASRLGTRRPYGYTF.

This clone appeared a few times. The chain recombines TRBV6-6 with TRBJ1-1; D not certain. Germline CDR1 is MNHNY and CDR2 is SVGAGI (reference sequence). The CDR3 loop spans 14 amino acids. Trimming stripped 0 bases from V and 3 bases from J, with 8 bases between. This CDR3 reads CASSYSTRDTEAFF. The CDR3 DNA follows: TGTGCCAGCAGTTACTCGACACGGGACACTGAAGCTTTCTTT.

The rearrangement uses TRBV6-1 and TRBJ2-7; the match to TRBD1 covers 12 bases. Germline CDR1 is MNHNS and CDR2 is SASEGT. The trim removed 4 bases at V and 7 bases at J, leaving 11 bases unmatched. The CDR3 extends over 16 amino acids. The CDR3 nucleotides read TGTGCCAGCAGTGTGGGGGCGGGACAGGGGGCCGGGGAGCAGTACTTC. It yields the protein CASSVGAGQGAGEQYF.